One sample yielded the 17 T cell receptor beta chains listed below, sequenced in a study of T-cell memory formation after mild COVID-19. Each CDR3 protein is one row after TCRdb ran MiXCR on the 5' RACE reads. There are some 490,000 distinct CDR3 sequences in the sample; 15% to 20% occur only once, and over 9% lies in the top ten. The sequenced sample was PBMCs or a T cell subset sorted from them (not recorded which). These receptors originate from an adult woman who had mild COVID-19 (a few samples of this study predate the infection). Cell type and time point are not known.

This chain links TRBV2 with TRBJ2-2; D gene ambiguous. This CDR3 has 12 amino acids. With 7 bases removed from V and 5 bases from J, the gap between germline ends came to 8 bases. Germline V gene sequence: CDR1 SNHLY, CDR2 FYNNEI. CDR3 in DNA: TGTGCCAGCAAGAAAGGGACCGGGGAGCTGTTTTTT. Its translation is CASKKGTGELFF.

This clonotype showed up just a few times. The rearrangement links TRBV7-9 to TRBJ1-6; maybe TRBD1 (6 bases). V was clipped by 5 bases and J by 5 bases, with 10 bases between them. Looked up from germline, CDR1 is SEHNR and CDR2 is FQNEAQ (reference sequence). This CDR3 is 14 amino acids long. The CDR3 here is CASSRDTDNSPLHF. For the CDR3, the DNA is TGTGCCAGCAGCCGGGACACAGATAATTCACCCCTCCACTTT.

This clonotype was counted a few times. This sequence joins TRBV6-5 and TRBJ2-1, with 7 bases that match TRBD2. V shed 8 bases and J 6 bases; nucleotides not matched to a gene: 13. This CDR3 is built from 15 residues. CDR1 is MNHEY, CDR2 SVGAGI, per germline. The CDR3 DNA is TGTGCCAGCTCGCTATACCGGGGGGTTAGCAATGAGCAGTTCTTC. Amino acid sequence: CASSLYRGVSNEQFF.

There are a few counts of this clonotype. The chain couples TRBV4-1 to TRBJ1-1, with D possibly matching TRBD1 (5 bases). CDR1 MGHRA and CDR2 YSYEKL come from the germline V gene. The length of the CDR3 is 12 residues. V was trimmed by 4 bases and J by 7 bases, leaving 10 bases between them. CDR3 DNA sequence: TGCGCCAGCAGCCGAGACAGTATTGAAGCTTTCTTT. It codes for CASSRDSIEAFF.

This clonotype was seen only once. The chain has TRBV20-1 and TRBJ2-2; D is unresolved. The length of the CDR3 is 12 residues. V was shortened by 4 bases and J by 1 base, with 4 bases between the two germline ends. CDR1 DFQATT and CDR2 SNEGSKA come from the germline V gene (reference sequence). CDR3 protein: CSATGNTGELFF. In DNA form, the CDR3 reads TGCAGTGCTACTGGGAACACCGGGGAGCTGTTTTTT.

This chain uses TRBV5-5 with TRBJ1-1; D gene unclear. Trimming pared 3 bases from V and 11 bases from J, leaving 11 bases between. Germline V lookup: CDR1 SGHKS, CDR2 YYEKEE (reference sequence). This CDR3 spans 11 amino acids. In nucleotides, the CDR3 is TGTGCCAGCAGCTCCCCGATGCGGGCTTTCTTT. It specifies CASSSPMRAFF.

V and J are TRBV10-3 and TRBJ2-1, with TRBD2 matching 9 bases. CDR3 length equals 15 residues. Germline CDR1 and CDR2: ENHRY and SYGVKD. Trimming removed 0 bases from V and 6 bases from J; junction bases left unmatched: 3. The chain's CDR3 is CAISESGTSPNEQFF. The DNA for the CDR3 is TGTGCCATCAGTGAGTCTGGGACTAGCCCCAATGAGCAGTTCTTC.

This clonotype was seen more than once but under ten times. V gene TRBV29-1 combines with J gene TRBJ2-3, with 14 bases that match TRBD2. Germline V CDR1 and CDR2: SQVTM, ANQGSEA. The CDR3 sequence is 18 residues long. V lost 7 bases and J lost 1; bases outside the gene matches: 13. The DNA of the CDR3 is TGCAGCGCCGAACCGGGACTAGCGGGAGTGGGGGGCACAGATACGCAGTATTTT. This codes for CSAEPGLAGVGGTDTQYF.

This clonotype came up a few times. The V gene is TRBV13, the J gene TRBJ2-1, with 7 bases matching TRBD1. CDR3 length: 17 amino acids. V lost 5 bases, J lost 5 bases, and 15 bases stayed unmatched. Germline V lookup: CDR1 PRHDT, CDR2 FYEKMQ (reference sequence). CDR3 nucleotide sequence: TGTGCCAGCAGCCAAACGGAGGCAGGGGGTTACAACAATGAGCAGTTCTTC. It codes for CASSQTEAGGYNNEQFF. Full variable domain (remainder filled in from reference TRBV13 and TRBJ2-1): AAGVIQSPRHLIKEKRETATLKCYPIPRHDTVYWYQQGPGQDPQFLISFYEKMQSDKGSIPDRFSAQQFSDYHSELNMSSLELGDSALYFCASSQTEAGGYNNEQFFGPGTRLTVL.

This clonotype was seen more than once but under ten times. In DNA, the CDR3 is TGCAGTGCTAGATCGGGGGCAGGGAACACTGAAGCTTTCTTT. It codes for CSARSGAGNTEAFF. The chain uses TRBV20-1 and TRBJ1-1; tentative D call: TRBD1 (6 bases). Germline CDR1 and CDR2: DFQATT and SNEGSKA (reference sequence). Trimming removed 2 bases at V and 1 base at J, with 11 bases between. The CDR3 has 14 amino acids.

The J gene is TRBJ2-7, the V gene TRBV6-5, with 10 positions matching TRBD1. With V trimmed by 0 bases and J by 3 bases, 5 bases remained unmatched. The CDR3 consists of 16 residues. Germline V lookup: CDR1 MNHEY, CDR2 SVGAGI. The CDR3 region is CASSYSQTGGLYEQYF. As DNA, the CDR3 is TGTGCCAGCAGTTACTCCCAGACAGGGGGCCTCTACGAGCAGTACTTC.

This chain joins TRBV13 and TRBJ2-7; D is possibly TRBD1 or TRBD2 (6 bases each). Germline V CDR1 and CDR2: PRHDT, FYEKMQ (reference sequence). V lost 11 bases to trimming and J lost 5 bases, with 13 bases between them. CDR3 length: 11 amino acids. CDR3 sequence reads: CACEGGNEQYF. The CDR3 nucleotides read TGTGCCTGCGAGGGGGGAAACGAGCAGTACTTC.

The V gene is TRBV5-6, the J gene TRBJ2-1; a weak D match, TRBD2 (7 bases). V dropped 3 bases and J dropped 0 bases, with 13 bases sitting between them. CDR1 and CDR2 from the germline V gene are SGHDT and YYEEEE. CDR3 length: 16 residues. The CDR3: CASSSRGAGSYNEQFF. The CDR3 DNA sequence: TGTGCCAGCAGCTCCCGGGGGGCTGGCTCCTACAATGAGCAGTTCTTC.

This clonotype was detected a few times. The chain has TRBV7-3 and TRBJ2-7; possible D gene TRBD2, 6 bases. The germline gives CDR1 SGHTA, CDR2 FQGTGA. V lost 7 bases and J 2 bases, leaving 18 bases between the germline ends. The CDR3 runs to 15 residues. CDR3 in DNA: TGTGCCAGCACCCTAATGCGGGATTTCCCCTACGAGCAGTACTTC. Translation gives CASTLMRDFPYEQYF.

This clonotype turned up a few times. The chain is built from TRBV20-1 and TRBJ2-7, with a possible D match to TRBD1 (6 bases). The germline CDR1 and CDR2 sequences are DFQATT and SNEGSKA (reference sequence). V lost 8 bases and J lost 5, with 13 bases in between. The CDR3 is made up of 11 amino acids. The CDR3 is CSPKQGDEQYF. CDR3 in DNA: TGCAGTCCAAAACAGGGCGACGAGCAGTACTTC.

This clonotype was seen many times. At one of its ends the junction is not consistent with the germline gene, which may arise from a read error. The genes are TRBV7-7 and TRBJ2-1; 10 positions match TRBD2. Germline CDR1 and CDR2: SSHAT and FNYEAQ (reference sequence). This CDR3 spans 15 amino acids. CDR3 region: CASSASGRGNNEQFF. CDR3 DNA sequence: TGTGCTAGCAGCGCTAGCGGGAGAGGAAACAATGAGCAGTTCTTC.

This clonotype has just a few counts. This chain connects TRBV12-3 or TRBV12-4 to TRBJ1-4; TRBD1 is a possible D gene (5 bases). The CDR3 has 17 residues. Trimming cost V 1 base and J 8 bases, with 20 bases left between them. In nucleotides, the CDR3 is TGTGCCAGCAGTTTAGGGATCAGGGATCCTACGGGAGAAAAACTGTTTTTT. It specifies CASSLGIRDPTGEKLFF.